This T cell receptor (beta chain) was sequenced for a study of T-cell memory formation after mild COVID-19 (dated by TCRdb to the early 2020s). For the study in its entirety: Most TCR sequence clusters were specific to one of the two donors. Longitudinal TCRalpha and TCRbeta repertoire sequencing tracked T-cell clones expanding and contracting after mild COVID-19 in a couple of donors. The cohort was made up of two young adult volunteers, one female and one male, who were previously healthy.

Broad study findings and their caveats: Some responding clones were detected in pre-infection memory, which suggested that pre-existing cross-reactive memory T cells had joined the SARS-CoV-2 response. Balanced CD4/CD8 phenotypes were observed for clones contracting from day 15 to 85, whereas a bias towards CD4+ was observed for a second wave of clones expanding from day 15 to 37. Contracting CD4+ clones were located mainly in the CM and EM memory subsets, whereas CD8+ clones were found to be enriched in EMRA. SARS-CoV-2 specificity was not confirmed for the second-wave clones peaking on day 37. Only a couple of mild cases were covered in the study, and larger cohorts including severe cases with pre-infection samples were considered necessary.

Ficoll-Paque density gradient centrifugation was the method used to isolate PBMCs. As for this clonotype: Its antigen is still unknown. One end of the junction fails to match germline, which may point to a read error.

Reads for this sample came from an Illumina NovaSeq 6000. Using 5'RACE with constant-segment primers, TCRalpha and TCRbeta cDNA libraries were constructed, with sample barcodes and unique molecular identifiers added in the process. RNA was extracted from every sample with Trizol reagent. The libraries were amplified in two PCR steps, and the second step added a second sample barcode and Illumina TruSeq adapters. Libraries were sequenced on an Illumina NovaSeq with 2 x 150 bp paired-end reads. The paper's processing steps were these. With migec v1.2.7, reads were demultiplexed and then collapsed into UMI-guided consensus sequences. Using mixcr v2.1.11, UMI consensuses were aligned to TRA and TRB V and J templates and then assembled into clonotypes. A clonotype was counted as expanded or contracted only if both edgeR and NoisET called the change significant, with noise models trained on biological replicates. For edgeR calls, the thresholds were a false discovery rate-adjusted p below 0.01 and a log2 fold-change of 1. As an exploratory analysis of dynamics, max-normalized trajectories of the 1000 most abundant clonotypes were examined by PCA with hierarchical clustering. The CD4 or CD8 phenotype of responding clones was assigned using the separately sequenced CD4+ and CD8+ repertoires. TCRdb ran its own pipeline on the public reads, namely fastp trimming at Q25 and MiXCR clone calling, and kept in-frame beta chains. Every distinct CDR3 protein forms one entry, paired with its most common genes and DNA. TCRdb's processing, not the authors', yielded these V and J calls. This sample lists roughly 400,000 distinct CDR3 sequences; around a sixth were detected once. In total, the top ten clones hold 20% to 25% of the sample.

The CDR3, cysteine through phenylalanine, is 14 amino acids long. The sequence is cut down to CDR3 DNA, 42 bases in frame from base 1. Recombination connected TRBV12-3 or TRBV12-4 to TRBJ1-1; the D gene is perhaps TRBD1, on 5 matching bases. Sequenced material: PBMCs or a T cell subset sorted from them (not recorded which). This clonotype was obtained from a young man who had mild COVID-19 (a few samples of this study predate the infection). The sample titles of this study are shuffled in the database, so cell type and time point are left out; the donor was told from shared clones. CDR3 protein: CSSRTQAMNTEAFF. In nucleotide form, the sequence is TGTTCCAGCAGAACACAGGCCATGAACACTGAAGCTTTCTTT.